The clone carrying this T cell receptor (beta chain) occurred many times. Its matching antigen is unknown. The sample comes from a study of T cells after yellow fever vaccination. Study outcomes and limitations: Boosting was followed by the reappearance of most primary-vaccination clones (approximately 97% CD4, 88% CD8). A minor fraction of clonotypes spanned both CD4 and CD8 compartments.

TCRdb passed the 5' RACE reads through MiXCR, listing each CDR3 protein once. The profile shows about 350,000 distinct CDR3 sequences, approximately 4% of them singletons. The sequencing here drew on PBMCs, taken 5 days after the yellow fever booster vaccination. The receptor was derived from a young man who received the YFV17D yellow fever vaccine.

CDR3 loop: CASSSRGIGELFF. In nucleotides, the CDR3 is TGCGCCAGCAGCAGCCGGGGTATCGGGGAGCTGTTTTTT. The chain links TRBV5-1 to TRBJ2-2; D is possibly TRBD2 (5 bases). V gave up 4 bases and J gave up 7 bases, with 11 bases separating them. This CDR3 has 13 residues. Germline CDR1 is SGHRS and CDR2 is YFSETQ.